The T cell receptor (beta chain) under discussion was sequenced for a study of blood T cell repertoires in COVID-19. Whole-study context: Samples taken during acute and convalescent COVID-19 were collected in the United States, Italy and Spain. The cDNA or gDNA used as material had been derived from T cells, B-cell-depleted T cells, or PBMCs.

Trimming removed 0 bases from V and 2 bases from J, with 8 bases in between. The germline V gene has CDR1 SGHRS and CDR2 YFSETQ. The CDR3 length is 14 residues. In the source study's methods: The authors estimated nucleated cell counts from reference gene primer amplification. The protocol was immunoSEQ multiplex PCR, while the TCRdb copy is restricted to in-frame clones and leaves out a portion. V and J calls plus clone size are reproduced from that table; the DNA served to infer D and trimming. In the table there are 100,000 to 150,000 clones, around nine tenths of which are singletons. Enrollment of patients from Seattle took place during active infection, with longitudinal follow-up.

V is TRBV5-1 and J is TRBJ2-5; D not resolved. The specimen was peripheral blood. The clonotype comes from a woman in her 70s with COVID-19, enrolled during active disease. CDR3 sequence: CASSLASSQETQYF. The CDR3 DNA sequence: TGCGCCAGCAGCTTGGCGTCTTCTCAAGAGACCCAGTACTTC.